This paragraph covers one T cell receptor (beta chain) sequence. Its antigen is not known. These data are taken from a study of identical twins. Study results and limitations: Cord blood's abundant beta clonotypes had fewer insertions, unlike memory repertoires.

A universal primer site was incorporated via template switching, and the cDNA contained unique molecular identifiers. MiXCR was run by TCRdb on the 5' RACE reads, yielding one entry per CDR3 protein. Seen here are about 530,000 distinct CDR3 sequences, approximately 20% observed once, and the top ten hold approximately 0.52%. Another study also made use of these data, one on yellow fever vaccine responses in identical twins.

Sequenced input: CD4+ T cells sorted from blood. The receptor was isolated from a woman aged 18-30 years in good health.

The CDR3 loop reads CASSRDTLSNQPQHF. CDR3 DNA: TGTGCCAGCAGCCGGGACACTCTTAGCAATCAGCCCCAGCATTTT. The V gene is TRBV5-8, the J gene TRBJ1-5, with D possibly being TRBD1 (6 bases). CDR1 and CDR2 from the germline V gene are SGHTS and YDEGEE. Trimming removed 4 bases at V and 0 bases at J, with 11 bases between. The CDR3 length is 15 residues.